These 26 T cell receptor beta chains were sequenced from one sample in a study of a mutant IDH1 vaccine in newly diagnosed glioma. What these receptors recognize is not known. Time point described: week 23, last vaccination. Doses consisted of 300 ug of mutant IDH1 20-mer peptide each, paired with topical imiquimod. Data came from immunoSEQ multiplex PCR; TCRdb stores just in-frame clones and leaves some out. In the table there are tens of thousands of clones, approximately 87% of which are singletons. The source was PBMCs, collected from a glioma patient whose treatment included an IDH1 peptide vaccine. These receptor sequences come from a man aged 40-55 years with glioma.

The chain recombines TRBV27 with TRBJ2-5; D not certain. CDR3 size: 14 residues. Looked up from germline, CDR1 is MNHEY and CDR2 is SMNVEV (reference sequence). V lost 0 bases to trimming and J lost 5 bases, with 10 bases between them. For the CDR3, the DNA is TGTGCCAGCAGTTTATCGAAACAATGGGAGACCCAGTACTTC. It translates to CASSLSKQWETQYF.

This chain links TRBV2 with TRBJ2-7; the match to TRBD1 covers 7 bases. The CDR3 is 15 residues long. J was trimmed by 2 bases and V by 4 bases; bases with no gene match: 8. Germline CDR1 and CDR2: SNHLY and FYNNEI. CDR3 amino acids: CASSAPGQPTYEQYF. CDR3 sequence (DNA): TGTGCCAGCAGTGCCCCGGGACAGCCGACCTACGAGCAGTACTTC.

This sequence joins TRBV6-5 and TRBJ1-2, with TRBD1 matching over 8 bases. The CDR3 extends over 13 amino acids. The germline CDR1 and CDR2 sequences are MNHEY and SVGAGI. Trimming took 6 bases from V and 6 from J; bases not matched to a gene: 6. CDR3 protein: CASRKDRGDGYTF. Written as DNA, the CDR3 is TGTGCCAGCAGAAAAGACAGGGGAGATGGCTACACCTTC.

The chain has TRBV5-4 and TRBJ2-1; D is possibly TRBD1 or TRBD2 (6 bases each). Germline V gene sequence: CDR1 SGHNT, CDR2 YYREEE (reference sequence). Trimming took off 4 bases at V and 5 bases at J, with 22 bases between the two ends. The CDR3 length is 17 residues. The CDR3 loop reads CASSPKGGGVSNNEQFF. Here the CDR3 DNA reads TGTGCCAGCAGCCCTAAGGGGGGAGGTGTGAGTAACAATGAGCAGTTCTTC. The complete variable domain, with remaining parts taken from reference TRBV5-4 and TRBJ2-1, reads ETGVTQSPTHLIKTRGQQVTLRCSSQSGHNTVSWYQQALGQGPQFIFQYYREEENGRGNFPPRFSGLQFPNYSSELNVNALELDDSALYLCASSPKGGGVSNNEQFFGPGTRLTVL.

The chain uses TRBV5-4 and TRBJ2-7; TRBD2 is a possible D gene (8 bases). Germline values: CDR1 SGHNT, CDR2 YYREEE (reference sequence). The CDR3 extends over 15 amino acids. The V gene lost 4 bases and the J gene lost 6 bases, with 20 bases spanning the gap. The CDR3 reads CASSPPGGRTGEQYF. The CDR3 DNA follows: TGTGCCAGCAGCCCCCCTGGCGGGAGGACAGGCGAGCAGTACTTC. Full variable domain (missing parts from reference TRBV5-4 and TRBJ2-7): ETGVTQSPTHLIKTRGQQVTLRCSSQSGHNTVSWYQQALGQGPQFIFQYYREEENGRGNFPPRFSGLQFPNYSSELNVNALELDDSALYLCASSPPGGRTGEQYFGPGTRLTVT.

This clone was observed a few times. This rearrangement joins TRBV4-1 to TRBJ2-5; TRBD1 is a possible D gene (5 bases). Trimming pared 0 bases from V and 1 base from J, leaving 15 bases between. This CDR3 has 17 residues. The germline V gene has CDR1 MGHRA and CDR2 YSYEKL. The CDR3 bases are TGCGCCAGCAGCCAAGATCGGCCAGGGTGGCCCCAAGAGACCCAGTACTTC. As protein: CASSQDRPGWPQETQYF.

The genes are TRBV15 and TRBJ2-7; 7 bases line up with TRBD2. There are 16 residues in the CDR3. The germline V gene encodes CDR1 LNHNV and CDR2 YYDKDF (reference sequence). J was trimmed by 6 bases and V by 0 bases; bases with no gene match: 11. In DNA form, the CDR3 reads TGTGCCACCAGCAGAGATCGGGGCGGGAGCCGGGTCGAGCAGTACTTC. Its translation: CATSRDRGGSRVEQYF.

The chain joins TRBV15 to TRBJ1-2; D ambiguous. The CDR3 is 12 amino acids. V lost 0 bases, J lost 10 bases, and 9 bases lay in between. Per the germline V gene, CDR1 is LNHNV and CDR2 is YYDKDF (reference sequence). CDR3 DNA: TGTGCCACCAGCAGAGATCGGGGAGACTACACCTTC. Its protein is CATSRDRGDYTF.

This clone appeared once. CDR3 loop: CASSLRQGNRDTQYF. The CDR3 DNA sequence: TGTGCCAGCAGCTTACGTCAGGGGAATAGGGATACGCAGTATTTT. This sequence joins TRBV7-9 and TRBJ2-3; a possible D gene is TRBD1 (6 bases). The CDR3 consists of 15 residues. V gave up 2 bases and J gave up 6 bases, with 15 bases separating them. CDR1 and CDR2 (germline): SEHNR, FQNEAQ (reference sequence).

The CDR3 protein is CASSAGDNRGKLFF. The CDR3 nucleotides are TGTGCCAGCAGTGCGGGGGACAATCGGGGGAAACTGTTTTTT. The chain joins TRBV6-5 to TRBJ1-4; D is perhaps TRBD1 (6 bases). The CDR3 runs 14 residues. Germline CDR1 reads MNHEY; CDR2 reads SVGAGI. Trimming removed 5 bases at V and 11 bases at J, with 18 bases between.

This chain uses TRBV2 with TRBJ2-3; D not certain. This CDR3 is built from 12 residues. The germline V gene encodes CDR1 SNHLY and CDR2 FYNNEI. Between the trimmed V and J ends, which lost 5 bases and 7 bases, there was a span of 10 bases. CDR3 amino acids: CASSPSSHTQYF. For the CDR3, the DNA is TGTGCCAGCAGTCCGAGCTCACATACGCAGTATTTT.

This chain links TRBV28 with TRBJ1-2, with D hard to call. Trimming took off 6 bases at V and 8 bases at J, with 10 bases between the two ends. Germline CDR1 MDHEN, CDR2 SYDVKM. The CDR3 is 11 amino acids. The CDR3 DNA follows: TGTGCCAGCAGCGATCTAGTGGGCTACACCTTC. This translates into CASSDLVGYTF.

The CDR3 DNA is TGTGCCAGCAGTCAAGGGGGCCACGGTGGCTACACCTTC. It translates to CASSQGGHGGYTF. The chain employs TRBV7-9 and TRBJ1-2; 7 bases map to TRBD1. Germline V gene sequence: CDR1 SEHNR, CDR2 FQNEAQ (reference sequence). The CDR3 loop spans 13 amino acids. J was trimmed by 7 bases and V by 6 bases; bases with no gene match: 8.

The chain is built from TRBV27 and TRBJ2-1; tentatively, D is TRBD2 (6 bases). The V end was cut by 2 bases, the J end by 6 bases, with 17 bases between. The CDR3 spans 16 residues. Germline CDR1 is MNHEY and CDR2 is SMNVEV (reference sequence). The chain's CDR3 is CASSLNPRPGGNEQFF. The CDR3 nucleotides read TGTGCCAGCAGTTTAAACCCGAGGCCCGGGGGCAATGAGCAGTTCTTC.

Here the CDR3 DNA reads TGTGCCAGCAGCAGGGACTTACAGATTACTTTCTATGGCTACACCTTC. This gives the protein CASSRDLQITFYGYTF. The J gene is TRBJ1-2, the V gene TRBV5-5, with TRBD1 as a possible D gene (5 bases). This CDR3 has 16 residues. V was clipped by 4 bases and J by 4 bases, with 20 bases between them. Germline CDR1 and CDR2: SGHKS and YYEKEE (reference sequence).

The gene calls are TRBV9 and TRBJ2-2; a possible D gene is TRBD2 (6 bases). Trimming stripped 0 bases from V and 6 bases from J, with 12 bases between. The germline V gene encodes CDR1 SGDLS and CDR2 YYNGEE. This CDR3 is built from 15 residues. The CDR3 protein is CASSVEGWGAGELFF. The CDR3 nucleotides are TGTGCCAGCAGCGTAGAAGGTTGGGGGGCCGGGGAGCTGTTTTTT.

The V call is TRBV9, the J call TRBJ1-2; the D gene is possibly TRBD1 (6 bases). Germline V lookup: CDR1 SGDLS, CDR2 YYNGEE. The CDR3 is made up of 15 amino acids. V was shortened by 4 bases and J by 5 bases, with 18 bases between the two germline ends. The CDR3: CASSPLGGLGYGYTF. In nucleotides, the CDR3 is TGTGCCAGCAGCCCCCTTGGGGGGCTAGGATATGGCTACACCTTC.

The sample holds one count of this clone. The chain uses TRBV4-3 and TRBJ2-1; 7 positions agree with TRBD2. Germline CDR1 reads LGHNA; CDR2 reads YSLEER. The CDR3 sequence is 16 residues long. With 0 bases clipped from V and 7 bases from J, the junction kept 9 bases outside the gene matches. CDR3 nucleotide sequence: TGCGCCAGCAGCCAAGATTTCGCGGGAGCAAGGAATGAGCAGTTCTTC. This codes for CASSQDFAGARNEQFF.

The rearrangement joins TRBV4-1 to TRBJ2-7; 11 nucleotides line up with TRBD2. The CDR3 runs 16 residues. V lost 1 base, J lost 1 base, and 3 bases stayed unmatched. Per germline, CDR1 MGHRA and CDR2 YSYEKL. CDR3 coding DNA: TGCGCCAGCAGCCAAGCCGGGACTAGCGGATCCTACGAGCAGTACTTC. It encodes CASSQAGTSGSYEQYF.

Comment on this clone: One junction end does not reproduce the germline sequence, and a read error may be involved. The CDR3 DNA reads as TGTGCTAGCAGCTTAATCCCTGAAGATACGCAGTATTTT. It is translated as CASSLIPEDTQYF. The J gene is TRBJ2-3, the V gene TRBV7-7; D ambiguous. The CDR3 length is 13 residues. Per the germline V gene, CDR1 is SSHAT and CDR2 is FNYEAQ (reference sequence).

The rearrangement uses TRBV6-5 and TRBJ1-2; no reliable D call. There are 14 residues in the CDR3. Trimming pared 7 bases from V and 1 base from J, leaving 13 bases between. Germline lookup yields CDR1 MNHEY and CDR2 SVGAGI. In nucleotides, the CDR3 is TGTGCCAGCACCGTCGGCAGTTATAACTATGGCTACACCTTC. Its translation is CASTVGSYNYGYTF.

CDR3 bases: TGTGCCAGTAGTACCAGACTAGCGGAGGGTGACAAAAACATTCAGTACTTC. Amino acid sequence: CASSTRLAEGDKNIQYF. This chain joins TRBV19 and TRBJ2-4; TRBD2 matches 9 bases. Germline assignment: CDR1 LNHDA and CDR2 SQIVND (reference sequence). The CDR3 covers 17 residues. The V segment lost 4 bases and the J segment 3 bases; nucleotides outside the gene matches: 10.

This chain uses TRBV6-6 with TRBJ2-2; D gene unclear. Trimming stripped 0 bases from V and 3 bases from J, with 11 bases between. The germline CDR1 and CDR2 sequences are MNHNY and SVGAGI (reference sequence). This CDR3 is built from 16 residues. DNA of the CDR3: TGTGCCAGCAGTTACTCGATGCCGGCTGACACCGGGGAGCTGTTTTTT. Translation gives CASSYSMPADTGELFF.

This clone came up a few times. V gene TRBV7-3 combines with J gene TRBJ1-3; D not resolved. Germline V gene sequence: CDR1 SGHTA, CDR2 FQGTGA. Trimming cost V 6 bases and J 2 bases, with 8 bases left between them. CDR3 length equals 13 residues. The CDR3 DNA reads TGTGCCAGCAGGGATAGACCTGGAAACACCATATATTTT. It is translated as CASRDRPGNTIYF.

This rearrangement joins TRBV6-1 to TRBJ2-3; TRBD2 matches 8 bases. The CDR3 is 17 residues long. The trim removed 2 bases at V and 4 bases at J, leaving 11 bases unmatched. The germline V gene has CDR1 MNHNS and CDR2 SASEGT. CDR3 sequence (DNA): TGTGCCAGCAGTGAATACGGGGCGGGAGGTCGGCCAGATACGCAGTATTTT. Its protein product is CASSEYGAGGRPDTQYF.

The chain joins TRBV28 to TRBJ2-7, with D perhaps TRBD1 or TRBD2 (7 bases each). V was trimmed by 7 bases and J by 4 bases, leaving 17 bases between them. From germline, CDR1 is MDHEN and CDR2 SYDVKM. The CDR3 is 14 residues long. The CDR3 loop is CASTRGGGQYEQYF. Written as DNA, the CDR3 is TGTGCCAGCACACGGGGAGGGGGCCAGTACGAGCAGTACTTC.